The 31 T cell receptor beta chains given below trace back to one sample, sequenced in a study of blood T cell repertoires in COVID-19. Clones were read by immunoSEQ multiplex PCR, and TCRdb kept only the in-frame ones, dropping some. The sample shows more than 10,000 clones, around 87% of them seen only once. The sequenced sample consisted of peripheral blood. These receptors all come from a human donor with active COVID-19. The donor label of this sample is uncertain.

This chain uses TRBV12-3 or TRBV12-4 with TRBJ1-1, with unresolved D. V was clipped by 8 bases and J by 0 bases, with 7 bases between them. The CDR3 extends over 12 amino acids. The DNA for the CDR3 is TGTGCCAGCTTGGGCATGAACACTGAAGCTTTCTTT. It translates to CASLGMNTEAFF.

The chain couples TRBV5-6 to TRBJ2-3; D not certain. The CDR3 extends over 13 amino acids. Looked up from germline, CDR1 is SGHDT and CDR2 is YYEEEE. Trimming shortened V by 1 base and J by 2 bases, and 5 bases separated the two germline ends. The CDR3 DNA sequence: TGTGCCAGCAGCTTGCGGTACACAGATACGCAGTATTTT. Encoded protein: CASSLRYTDTQYF.

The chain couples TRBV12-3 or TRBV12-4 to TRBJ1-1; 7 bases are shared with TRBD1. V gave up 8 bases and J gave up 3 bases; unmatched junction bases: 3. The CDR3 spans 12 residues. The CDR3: CASGQAYTEAFF. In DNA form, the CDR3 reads TGTGCCAGCGGACAGGCTTACACTGAAGCTTTCTTT.

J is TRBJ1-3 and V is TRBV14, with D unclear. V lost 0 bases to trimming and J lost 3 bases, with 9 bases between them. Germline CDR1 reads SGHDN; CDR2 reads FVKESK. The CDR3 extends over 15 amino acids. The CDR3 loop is CASSQEAGGGNTIYF. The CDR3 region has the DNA TGTGCCAGCAGCCAAGAGGCAGGAGGTGGAAACACCATATATTTT.

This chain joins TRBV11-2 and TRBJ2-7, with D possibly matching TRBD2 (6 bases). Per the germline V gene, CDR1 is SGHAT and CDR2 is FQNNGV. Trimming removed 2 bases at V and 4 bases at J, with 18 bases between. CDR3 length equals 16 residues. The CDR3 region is CASSLPPRLGEYEQYF. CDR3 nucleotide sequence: TGTGCCAGCAGCTTACCCCCCCGACTAGGGGAATACGAGCAGTACTTC.

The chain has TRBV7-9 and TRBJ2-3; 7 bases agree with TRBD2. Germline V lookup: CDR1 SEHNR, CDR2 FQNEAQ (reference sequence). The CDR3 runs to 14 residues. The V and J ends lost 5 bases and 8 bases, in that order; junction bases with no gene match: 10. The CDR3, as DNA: TGTGCCAGCAGCCCGGGACTACGGTTTGGTACGCAGTATTTT. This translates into CASSPGLRFGTQYF.

The DNA of the CDR3 is TGTGCCAGCAGTTTATGGGCTAGCGGGGGTATTTACGAGCAGTACTTC. As protein: CASSLWASGGIYEQYF. This sequence joins TRBV28 and TRBJ2-7, with 10 positions matching TRBD2. V trimming: 0 bases; J trimming: 4 bases; junction bases outside the gene matches: 6. The CDR3 is made up of 16 amino acids. In germline, CDR1 is MDHEN, CDR2 SYDVKM.

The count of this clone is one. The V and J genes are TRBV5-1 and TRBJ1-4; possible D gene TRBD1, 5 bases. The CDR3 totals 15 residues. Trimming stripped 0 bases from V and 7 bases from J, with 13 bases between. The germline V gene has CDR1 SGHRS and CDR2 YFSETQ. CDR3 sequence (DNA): TGCGCCAGCAGCTTGGATGGGGGGGTTGGTGAAAAACTGTTTTTT. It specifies CASSLDGGVGEKLFF.

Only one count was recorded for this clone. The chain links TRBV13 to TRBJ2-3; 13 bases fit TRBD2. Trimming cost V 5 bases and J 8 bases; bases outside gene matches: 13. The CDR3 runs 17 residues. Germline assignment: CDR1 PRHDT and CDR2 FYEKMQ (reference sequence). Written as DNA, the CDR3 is TGTGCCAGCAGCCCATTCGGACTAGCGGGGGCGCGGGGTACGCAGTATTTT. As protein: CASSPFGLAGARGTQYF.

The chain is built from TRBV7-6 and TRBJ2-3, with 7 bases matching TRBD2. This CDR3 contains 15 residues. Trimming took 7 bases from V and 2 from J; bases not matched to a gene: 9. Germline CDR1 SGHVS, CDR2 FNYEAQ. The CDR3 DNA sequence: TGTGCCAGCACAGGTCGGGGGGACCACACAGATACGCAGTATTTT. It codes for CASTGRGDHTDTQYF.

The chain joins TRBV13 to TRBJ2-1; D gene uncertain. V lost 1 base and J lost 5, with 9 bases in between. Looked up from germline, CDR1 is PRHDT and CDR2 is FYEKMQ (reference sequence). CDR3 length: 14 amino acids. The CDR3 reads CASSLAGPNNEQFF. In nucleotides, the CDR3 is TGTGCCAGCAGCTTAGCTGGGCCAAACAATGAGCAGTTCTTC.

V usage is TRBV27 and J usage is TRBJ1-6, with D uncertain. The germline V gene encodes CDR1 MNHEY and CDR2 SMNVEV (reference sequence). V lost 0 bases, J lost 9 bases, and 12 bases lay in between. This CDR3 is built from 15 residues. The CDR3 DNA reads TGTGCCAGCAGTTTATCGGGCAATTCCCTTTCACCCCTCCACTTT. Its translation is CASSLSGNSLSPLHF.

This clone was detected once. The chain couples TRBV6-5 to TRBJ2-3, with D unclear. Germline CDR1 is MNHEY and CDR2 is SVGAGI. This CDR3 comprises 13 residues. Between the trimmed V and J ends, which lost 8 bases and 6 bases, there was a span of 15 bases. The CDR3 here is CASLSRAPDTQYF. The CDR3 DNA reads TGTGCCAGCCTAAGTAGAGCCCCGGATACGCAGTATTTT.

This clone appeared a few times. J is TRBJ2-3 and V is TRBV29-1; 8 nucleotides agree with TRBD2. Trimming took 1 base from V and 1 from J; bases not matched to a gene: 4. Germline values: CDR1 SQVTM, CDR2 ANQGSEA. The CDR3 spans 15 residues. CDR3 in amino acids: CSVEGARGGTDTQYF. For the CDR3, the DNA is TGCAGCGTTGAAGGGGCGCGGGGGGGCACAGATACGCAGTATTTT.

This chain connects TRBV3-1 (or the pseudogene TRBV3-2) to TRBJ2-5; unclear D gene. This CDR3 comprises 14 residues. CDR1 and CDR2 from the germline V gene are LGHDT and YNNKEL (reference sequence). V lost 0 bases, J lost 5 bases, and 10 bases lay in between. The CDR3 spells CASSQDQVGETQYF. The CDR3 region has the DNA TGTGCCAGCAGCCAAGATCAGGTTGGGGAGACCCAGTACTTC.

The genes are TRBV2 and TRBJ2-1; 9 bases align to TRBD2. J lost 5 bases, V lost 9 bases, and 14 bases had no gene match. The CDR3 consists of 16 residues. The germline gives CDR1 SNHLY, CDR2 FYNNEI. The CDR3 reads CASIKYVLAGHNEQFF. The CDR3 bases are TGTGCCAGTATAAAGTATGTCCTAGCGGGGCACAATGAGCAGTTCTTC.

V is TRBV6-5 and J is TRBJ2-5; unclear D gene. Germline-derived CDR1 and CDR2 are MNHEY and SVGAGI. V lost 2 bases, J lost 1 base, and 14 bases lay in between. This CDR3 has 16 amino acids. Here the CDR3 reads CASSYANGQFQETQYF. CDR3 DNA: TGTGCCAGCAGTTACGCCAATGGGCAGTTCCAAGAGACCCAGTACTTC.

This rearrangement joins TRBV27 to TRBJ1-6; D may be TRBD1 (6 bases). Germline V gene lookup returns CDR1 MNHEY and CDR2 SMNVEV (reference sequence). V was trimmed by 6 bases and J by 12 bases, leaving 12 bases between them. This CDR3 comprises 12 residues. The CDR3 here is CASRQGDRPLHF. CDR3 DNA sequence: TGTGCCAGCAGACAGGGCGATCGACCCCTCCACTTT.

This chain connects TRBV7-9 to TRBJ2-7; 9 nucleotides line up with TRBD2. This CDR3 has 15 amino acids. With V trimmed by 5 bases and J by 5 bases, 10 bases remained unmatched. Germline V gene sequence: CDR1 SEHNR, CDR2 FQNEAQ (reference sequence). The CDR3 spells CASSGYSGGSHEQYF. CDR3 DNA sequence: TGTGCCAGCAGCGGATATAGCGGGGGATCCCACGAGCAGTACTTC.

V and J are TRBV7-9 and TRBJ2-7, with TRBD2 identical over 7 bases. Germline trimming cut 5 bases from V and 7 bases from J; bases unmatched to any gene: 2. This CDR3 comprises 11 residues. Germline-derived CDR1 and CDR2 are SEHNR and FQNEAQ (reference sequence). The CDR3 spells CASSMGLEQYF. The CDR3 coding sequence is TGTGCCAGCAGCATGGGACTAGAGCAGTACTTC.

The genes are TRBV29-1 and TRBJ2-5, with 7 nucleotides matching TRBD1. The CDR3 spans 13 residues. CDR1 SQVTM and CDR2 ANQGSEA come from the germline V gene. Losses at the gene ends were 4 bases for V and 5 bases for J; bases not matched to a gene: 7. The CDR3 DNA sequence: TGCAGCGTTGGGCATACAGGGGTGGAGACCCAGTACTTC. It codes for CSVGHTGVETQYF.

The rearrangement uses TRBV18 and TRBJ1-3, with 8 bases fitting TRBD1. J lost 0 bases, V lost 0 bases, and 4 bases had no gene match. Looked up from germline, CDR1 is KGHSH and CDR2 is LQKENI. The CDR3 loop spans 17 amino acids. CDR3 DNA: TGTGCCAGCTCACCACCGATGGGACAGGTCTCTGGAAACACCATATATTTT. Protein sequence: CASSPPMGQVSGNTIYF.

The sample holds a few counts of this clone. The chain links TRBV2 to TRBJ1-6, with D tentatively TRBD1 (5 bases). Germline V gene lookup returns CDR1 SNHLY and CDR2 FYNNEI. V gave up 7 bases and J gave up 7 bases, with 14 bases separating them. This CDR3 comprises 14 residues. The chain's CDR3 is CASNPGQDNSPLHF. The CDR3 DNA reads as TGTGCCAGCAATCCAGGACAAGACAATTCACCCCTCCACTTT.

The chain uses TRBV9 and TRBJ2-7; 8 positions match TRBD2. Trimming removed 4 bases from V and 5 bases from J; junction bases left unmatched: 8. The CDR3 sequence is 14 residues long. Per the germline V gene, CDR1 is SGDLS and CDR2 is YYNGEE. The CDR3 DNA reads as TGTGCCAGCAGCACTAGGACTAGCTTGGACGAGCAGTACTTC. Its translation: CASSTRTSLDEQYF. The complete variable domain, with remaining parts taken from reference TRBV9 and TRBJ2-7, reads DSGVTQTPKHLITATGQRVTLRCSPRSGDLSVYWYQQSLDQGLQFLIQYYNGEERAKGNILERFSAQQFPDLHSELNLSSLELGDSALYFCASSTRTSLDEQYFGPGTRLTVT.

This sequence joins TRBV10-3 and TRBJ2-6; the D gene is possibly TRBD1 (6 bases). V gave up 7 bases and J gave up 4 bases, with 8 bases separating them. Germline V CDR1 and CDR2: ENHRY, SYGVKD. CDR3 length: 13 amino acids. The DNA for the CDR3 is TGTGCCATCACAGGGGACGGGGCCAACGTCCTGACTTTC. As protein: CAITGDGANVLTF.

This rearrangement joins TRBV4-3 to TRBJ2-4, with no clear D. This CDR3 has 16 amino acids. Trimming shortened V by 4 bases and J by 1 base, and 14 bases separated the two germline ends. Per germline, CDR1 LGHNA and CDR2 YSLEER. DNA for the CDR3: TGCGCCAGCAGCCCAGAAGAGGCCCCCGCCAAAAACATTCAGTACTTC. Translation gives CASSPEEAPAKNIQYF.

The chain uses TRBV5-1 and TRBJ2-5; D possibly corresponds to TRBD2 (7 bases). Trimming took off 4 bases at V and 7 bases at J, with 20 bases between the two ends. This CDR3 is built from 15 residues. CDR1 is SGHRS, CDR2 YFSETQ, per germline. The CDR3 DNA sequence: TGCGCCAGCAGCACCTCCCCGGGGGGCGCTGGGACCCAGTACTTC. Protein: CASSTSPGGAGTQYF.

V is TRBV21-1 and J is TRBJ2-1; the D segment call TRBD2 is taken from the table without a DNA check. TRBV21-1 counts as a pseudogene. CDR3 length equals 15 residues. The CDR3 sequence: CASSWSQPTNNEQFF. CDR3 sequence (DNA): TGTGCCAGCAGCTGGAGCCAGCCCACAAACAATGAGCAGTTCTTC.

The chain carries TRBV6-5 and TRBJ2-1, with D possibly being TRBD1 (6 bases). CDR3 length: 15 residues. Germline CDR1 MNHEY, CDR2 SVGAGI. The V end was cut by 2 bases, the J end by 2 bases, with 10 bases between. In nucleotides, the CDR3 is TGTGCCAGCAGTTACCGGCAGGGGACCTACAATGAGCAGTTCTTC. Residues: CASSYRQGTYNEQFF.

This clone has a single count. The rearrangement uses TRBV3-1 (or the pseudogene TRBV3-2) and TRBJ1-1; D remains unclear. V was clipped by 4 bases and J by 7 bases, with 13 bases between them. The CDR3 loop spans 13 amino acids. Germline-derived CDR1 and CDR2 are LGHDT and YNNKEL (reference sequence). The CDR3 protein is CASSLSRGHEAFF. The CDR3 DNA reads TGTGCCAGCAGCCTGTCTCGGGGTCATGAAGCTTTCTTT.

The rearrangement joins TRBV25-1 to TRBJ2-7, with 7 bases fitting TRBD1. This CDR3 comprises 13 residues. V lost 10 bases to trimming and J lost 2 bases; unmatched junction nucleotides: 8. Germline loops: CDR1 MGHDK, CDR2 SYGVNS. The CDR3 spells CATTGASTYEQYF. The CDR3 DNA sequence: TGTGCCACCACAGGGGCCTCAACCTACGAGCAGTACTTC.